Below, 2 T cell receptor beta chains from the same sample are listed, as sequenced in a study of spatial heterogeneity in lung cancer. TCRdb used MiXCR to reprocess the 5' RACE reads, holding one entry per CDR3 protein. The sample holds tens of thousands of distinct CDR3 sequences, around 12% seen once. Regarding time point: sample taken at primary tumor resection. Whole RNA from tumor, nontumor lung or frozen PBMC was sequenced unsorted. The sample was PBMCs, taken at surgery. Receptor source: a male donor with early-stage non-small cell lung cancer.

This clonotype was counted at least ten times. The CDR3 sequence: CASSFLGQYSGANVLTF. The CDR3 bases are TGTGCCAGCAGCTTCTTGGGACAGTACTCTGGGGCCAACGTCCTGACTTTC. This rearrangement joins TRBV7-9 to TRBJ2-6; 7 bases map to TRBD1. This CDR3 is built from 17 residues. Trimming at V came to 3 bases and at J to 0 bases, leaving 5 bases not matched to a gene. Germline CDR1 SEHNR, CDR2 FQNEAQ (reference sequence).

In this sample, this clonotype turned up many times. The chain recombines TRBV28 with TRBJ2-7; D may be TRBD1 (5 bases). Germline CDR1 MDHEN, CDR2 SYDVKM. This CDR3 region has 15 residues. Between the trimmed V and J ends, which lost 4 bases and 1 base, there was a span of 14 bases. In nucleotides, the CDR3 is TGTGCCAGCAGTTCCCTCGGACAAAGATCCTACGAGCAGTACTTC. Encoded protein: CASSSLGQRSYEQYF.